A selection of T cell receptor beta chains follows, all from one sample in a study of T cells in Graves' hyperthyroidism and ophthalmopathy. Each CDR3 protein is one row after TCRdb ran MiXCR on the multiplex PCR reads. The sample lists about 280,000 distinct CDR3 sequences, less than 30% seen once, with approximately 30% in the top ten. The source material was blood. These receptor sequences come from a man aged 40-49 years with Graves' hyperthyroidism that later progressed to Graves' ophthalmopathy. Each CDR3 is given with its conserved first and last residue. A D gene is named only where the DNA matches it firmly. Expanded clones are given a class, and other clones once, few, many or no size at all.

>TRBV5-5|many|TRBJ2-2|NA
TGTGCCAGCAGCTCAACAGGGTTTCACACCGGGGAGCTGTTTTTT
CASSSTGFHTGELFF
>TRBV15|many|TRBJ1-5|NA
TGTGCCACCAGCAGAGATAGAGGGGTTCAGCCCCAGCATTTT
CATSRDRGVQPQHF
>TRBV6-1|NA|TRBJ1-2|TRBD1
TGTGCCAGCAGTACCGGGACAGGCAAATATGGCTACACCTTC
CASSTGTGKYGYTF
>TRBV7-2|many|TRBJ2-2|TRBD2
TGTGCCAGCAGCCCCCCCCTTTTACTAGCGGGGAGATATACCGGGGAGCTGTTTTTT
CASSPPLLLAGRYTGELFF
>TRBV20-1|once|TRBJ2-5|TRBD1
TGCAGTGCTACCCAGGGGACAGGGTTGTTGGGGGAGACCCAGTACTTC
CSATQGTGLLGETQYF
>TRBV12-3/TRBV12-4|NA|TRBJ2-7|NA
TGTGCCAGCAGTTTATATAAGGGAAATACCTACGAGCAGTACTTC
CASSLYKGNTYEQYF
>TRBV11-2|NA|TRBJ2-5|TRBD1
TGTGCCAGCAGCCCGAGGGACAGCTCCGAGACCCAGTACTTC
CASSPRDSSETQYF
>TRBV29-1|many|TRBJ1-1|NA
TGCAGCGTTGATGGTTACACTGAAGCTTTCTTT
CSVDGYTEAFF
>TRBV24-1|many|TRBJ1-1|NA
TGTGCCACCAAGTGGGGGGGGAAAGGGAACACTGAAGCTTTCTTT
CATKWGGKGNTEAFF
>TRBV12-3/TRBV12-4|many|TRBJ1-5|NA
TGTGCCAGCAGCCCAGGGTTGGACCCCCTCGGGTCCCAGCATTTT
CASSPGLDPLGSQHF
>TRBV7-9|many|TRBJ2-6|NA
TGTGCCAGCAGCTTATTAGGGCTCGGGGCCAACGTCCTGACTTTC
CASSLLGLGANVLTF
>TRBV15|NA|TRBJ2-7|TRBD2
TGTGCCACCAGCAGAGGTACTAGCGGGAACTACGAGCAGTACTTC
CATSRGTSGNYEQYF
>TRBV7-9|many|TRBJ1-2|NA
TGTGCCAGCAGCTTAAGCACGGGCAGTGGCTACACCTTC
CASSLSTGSGYTF
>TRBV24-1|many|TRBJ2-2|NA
TGTGCCACGCTGGCTCTGAACACCGGGGAGCTGTTTTTT
CATLALNTGELFF
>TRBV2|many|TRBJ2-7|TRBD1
TGTGCCAGCAGGAACACAGGGGGCGCATACGAGCAGTACTTC
CASRNTGGAYEQYF
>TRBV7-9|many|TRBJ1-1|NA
TGTGCCAGCAGCTTAGCTAGCAGGAACGCTTTCTTT
CASSLASRNAFF
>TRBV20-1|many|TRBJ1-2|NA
TGCAGTGCTAGAGATCCAGGTGTCTATGGCTACACCTTC
CSARDPGVYGYTF
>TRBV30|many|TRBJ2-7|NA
TGTGCCTGGAGTCGAGACTACTTTAGGGAGAGGGCCGAGCAGTACTTC
CAWSRDYFRERAEQYF
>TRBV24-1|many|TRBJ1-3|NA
TGTGCCACCAGTGCCGGCAGGGACCCTGGAAACACCATATATTTT
CATSAGRDPGNTIYF
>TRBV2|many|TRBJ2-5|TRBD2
TGTGCCAGCAGGGCCACTAGCGGGAGGGCCGTGGAAGAGACCCAGTACTTC
CASRATSGRAVEETQYF
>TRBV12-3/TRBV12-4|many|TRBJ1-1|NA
TGTGCCAGCAGTTTATCGGGCCGGTACGACACTGAAGCTTTCTTT
CASSLSGRYDTEAFF
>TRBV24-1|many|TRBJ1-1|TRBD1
TGTGCCACCAGGGACAGGGGGAGAAGGAACACTGAAGCTTTCTTT
CATRDRGRRNTEAFF
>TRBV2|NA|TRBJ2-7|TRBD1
TGTGCCAGCAGTGAAGCGTCCAGGGGGCGCTTACACTTC
CASSEASRGRLHF
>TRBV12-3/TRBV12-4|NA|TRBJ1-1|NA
TGTGCCAGCAGTAAGGTAACTGAAGCTTTCTTT
CASSKVTEAFF
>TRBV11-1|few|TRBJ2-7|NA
TGTGCCAGCAGCTTAATTTTCGGGGCTAATTACCTTATAAACTACGAGCAGTACTTC
CASSLIFGANYLINYEQYF
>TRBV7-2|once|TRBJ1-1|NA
TGTGCCAGCAGCTTCCAGGGACAAACTGAAGCTTTCTTT
CASSFQGQTEAFF